Sequencing of this T cell receptor (beta chain) was carried out in a study of blood T cell repertoires in COVID-19. Participants' own reports of clinical history determined their cohort assignment. Method: immunoSEQ multiplex PCR; TCRdb's copy keeps in-frame clones and lacks some. The sample contains some 130,000 clones, roughly four fifths of which appear only once. The count of this clone is one. The junction had 3 bases not matched to a gene; V was cut back by 6 bases and J by 0 bases. Germline loops: CDR1 LGHDT, CDR2 YNNKEL (reference sequence). The CDR3 runs 15 residues. Sequencing input: PBMCs or T cells enriched from blood (not recorded which). The receptor was derived from a man aged 35-49 years with acute COVID-19. The chain is built from TRBV3-1 (or the pseudogene TRBV3-2) and TRBJ2-2; TRBD2 agrees at 8 bases. The CDR3 DNA reads TGTGCCAGCAGGGGCGGGGGGTCGAACACCGGGGAGCTGTTTTTT. Protein sequence: CASRGGGSNTGELFF.